A selection of T cell receptor beta chains follows, all from one sample in a study of OX40 agonist ivuxolimab in advanced cancers. Sequenced by immunoSEQ multiplex PCR; TCRdb stores in-frame clones only, minus some. Here the sample spans tens of thousands of clones, roughly nine tenths being singletons. The starting material was CD4+ or CD8+ T cells sorted from blood, obtained in a trial of the OX40 agonist ivuxolimab. The receptors shown here come from an adult with an advanced solid tumor such as melanoma, head and neck, liver or kidney cancer. The CDR3 runs from the conserved cysteine through the conserved F or W.

j_gene: TRBJ2-2; v_gene: TRBV11-3; CDR3aa: CASSQTGPGTGELFF
j_gene: TRBJ2-2; v_gene: TRBV30; CDR3aa: CAWSPGPAAGELFF
j_gene: TRBJ1-6; v_gene: TRBV27; CDR3aa: CASSTDRGNSPLHF
j_gene: TRBJ2-7; v_gene: TRBV30; CDR3aa: CAWTSGSYEQYF
j_gene: TRBJ2-2; v_gene: TRBV10-3; CDR3aa: CAIGPGQSSRGELFF
j_gene: TRBJ2-7; v_gene: TRBV28; CDR3aa: CASSLAGFEQYF
j_gene: TRBJ1-6; v_gene: TRBV9; CDR3aa: CASSGLTNSPLHF
j_gene: TRBJ2-3; v_gene: TRBV14; CDR3aa: CASSQDRGGKSTDTQYF
j_gene: TRBJ1-5; v_gene: TRBV28; CDR3aa: CASRGVVNGQPQHF
j_gene: TRBJ1-1; v_gene: TRBV15; CDR3aa: CATTKGGRRIGTEAFF
j_gene: TRBJ2-2; v_gene: TRBV10-3; CDR3aa: CAISDRVFGELFF
j_gene: TRBJ1-2; v_gene: TRBV5-8; CDR3aa: CASSLVGQGALHHGYTF
j_gene: TRBJ2-3; v_gene: TRBV7-8; CDR3aa: CASSLRQGARDTQYF
j_gene: TRBJ2-3; v_gene: TRBV2; CDR3aa: CASESGRASDTQYF
j_gene: TRBJ1-2; v_gene: TRBV7-8; CDR3aa: CASSLPWTGKSGYTF
j_gene: TRBJ1-1; v_gene: TRBV9; CDR3aa: CASSVGTFSNTEAFF
j_gene: TRBJ1-3; v_gene: TRBV19; CDR3aa: CASSIRRIGRTETSGNTIYF